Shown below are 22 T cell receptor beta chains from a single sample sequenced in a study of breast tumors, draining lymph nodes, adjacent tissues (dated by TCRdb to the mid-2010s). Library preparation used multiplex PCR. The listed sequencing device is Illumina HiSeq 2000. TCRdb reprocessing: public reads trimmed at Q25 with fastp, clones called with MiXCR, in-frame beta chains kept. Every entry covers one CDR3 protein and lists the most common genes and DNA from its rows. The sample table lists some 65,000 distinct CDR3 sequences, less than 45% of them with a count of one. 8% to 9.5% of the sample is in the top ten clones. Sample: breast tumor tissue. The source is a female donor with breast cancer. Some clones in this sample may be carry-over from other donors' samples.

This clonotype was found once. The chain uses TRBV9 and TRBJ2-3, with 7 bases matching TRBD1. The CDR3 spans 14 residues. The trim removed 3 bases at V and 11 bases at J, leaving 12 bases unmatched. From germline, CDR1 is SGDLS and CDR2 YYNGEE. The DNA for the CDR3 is TGTGCCAGCAGCGCAGGGGGTCCGGAGTACGAGCAGTATTTT. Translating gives CASSAGGPEYEQYF. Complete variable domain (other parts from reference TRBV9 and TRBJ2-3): DSGVTQTPKHLITATGQRVTLRCSPRSGDLSVYWYQQSLDQGLQFLIQYYNGEERAKGNILERFSAQQFPDLHSELNLSSLELGDSALYFCASSAGGPEYEQYFGPGTRLTVL.

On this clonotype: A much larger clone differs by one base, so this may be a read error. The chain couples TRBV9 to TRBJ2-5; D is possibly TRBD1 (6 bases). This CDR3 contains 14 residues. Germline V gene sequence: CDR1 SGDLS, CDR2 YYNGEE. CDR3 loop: CAGSVVPGAETQSF. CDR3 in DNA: TGTGCCGGCAGCGTAGTTCCAGGGGCAGAGACCCAGTCCTTC.

The CDR3 DNA follows: TGTGCCAGCAGTTCCCGAGGGACGGCAGGAGGCTATGAGCAGTTCTTC. This encodes CASSSRGTAGGYEQFF. The J gene is TRBJ2-1, the V gene TRBV25-1; tentatively, D is TRBD1 or TRBD2 (5 bases each). This CDR3 contains 16 residues. The V and J ends lost 5 bases and 8 bases respectively, with 22 bases between them. The germline CDR1 and CDR2 sequences are MGHDK and SYGVNS.

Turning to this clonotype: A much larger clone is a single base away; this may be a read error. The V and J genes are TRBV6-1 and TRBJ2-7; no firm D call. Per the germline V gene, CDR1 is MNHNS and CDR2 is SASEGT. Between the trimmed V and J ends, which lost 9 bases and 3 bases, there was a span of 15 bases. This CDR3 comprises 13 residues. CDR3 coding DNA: TGTGCCAGTAGGCCTGGTGGGGTCTACGAGCAGTACTTC. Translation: CASRPGGVYEQYF.

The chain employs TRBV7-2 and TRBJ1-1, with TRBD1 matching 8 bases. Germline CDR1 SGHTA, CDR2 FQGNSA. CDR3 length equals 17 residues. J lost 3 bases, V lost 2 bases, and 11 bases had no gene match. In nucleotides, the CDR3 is TGTGCCAGCAGCTTACGCTTGGGCAGGGGGCTTGACACTGAAGCTTTCTTT. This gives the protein CASSLRLGRGLDTEAFF. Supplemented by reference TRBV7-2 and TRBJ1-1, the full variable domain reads GAGVSQSPSNKVTEKGKDVELRCDPISGHTALYWYRQSLGQGLEFLIYFQGNSAPDKSGLPSDRFSAERTGGSVSTLTIQRTQQEDSAVYLCASSLRLGRGLDTEAFFGQGTRLTVV.

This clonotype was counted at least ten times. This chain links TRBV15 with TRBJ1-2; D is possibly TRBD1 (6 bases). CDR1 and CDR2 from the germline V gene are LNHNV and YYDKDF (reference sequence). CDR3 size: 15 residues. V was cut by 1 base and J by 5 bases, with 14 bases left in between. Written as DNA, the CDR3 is TGTGCCACCAGCAGAGGAGACAGGTCCACTTATGGCTACACCTTC. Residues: CATSRGDRSTYGYTF.

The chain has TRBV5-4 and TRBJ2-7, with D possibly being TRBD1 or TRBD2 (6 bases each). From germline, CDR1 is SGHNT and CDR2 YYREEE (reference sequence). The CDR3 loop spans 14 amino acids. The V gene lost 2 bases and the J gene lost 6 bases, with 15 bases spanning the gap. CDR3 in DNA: TGTGCCAGCAGCTTCCGGGACACGGGGGCCGAGCAGTACTTC. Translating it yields CASSFRDTGAEQYF.

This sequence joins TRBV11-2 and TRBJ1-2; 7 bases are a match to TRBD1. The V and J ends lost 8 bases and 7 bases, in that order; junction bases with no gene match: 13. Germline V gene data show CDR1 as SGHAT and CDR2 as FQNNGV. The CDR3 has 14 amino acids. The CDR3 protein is CASGNPGTASGYTF. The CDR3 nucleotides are TGTGCCAGCGGGAACCCTGGGACAGCCTCTGGCTACACCTTC. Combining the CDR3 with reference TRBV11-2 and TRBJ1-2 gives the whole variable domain EAGVAQSPRYKIIEKRQSVAFWCNPISGHATLYWYQQILGQGPKLLIQFQNNGVVDDSQLPKDRFSAERLKGVDSTLKIQPAKLEDSAVYLCASGNPGTASGYTFGSGTRLTVV.

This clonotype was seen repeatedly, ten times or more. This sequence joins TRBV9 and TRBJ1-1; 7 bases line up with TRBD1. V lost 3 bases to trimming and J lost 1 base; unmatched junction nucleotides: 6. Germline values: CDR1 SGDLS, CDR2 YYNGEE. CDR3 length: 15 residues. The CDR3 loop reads CASSALGQPNTEAFF. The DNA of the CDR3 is TGTGCCAGCAGCGCCTTGGGACAGCCGAACACTGAAGCTTTCTTT.

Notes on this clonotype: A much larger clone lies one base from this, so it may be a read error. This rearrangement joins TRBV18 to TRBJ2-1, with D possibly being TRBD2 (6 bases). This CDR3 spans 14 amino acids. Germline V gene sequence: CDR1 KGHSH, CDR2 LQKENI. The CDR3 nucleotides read TGTGCCAGCTCACCACCGAACGGGACTTATGAGCAGCTCTTC. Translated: CASSPPNGTYEQLF.

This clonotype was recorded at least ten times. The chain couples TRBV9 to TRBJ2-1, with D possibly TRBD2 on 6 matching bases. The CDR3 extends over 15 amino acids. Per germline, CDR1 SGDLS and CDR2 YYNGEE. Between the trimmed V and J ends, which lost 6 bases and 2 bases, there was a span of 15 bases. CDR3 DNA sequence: TGTGCCAGCACCGCCGGGGGATATCCCTACAATGAGCAGTTCTTC. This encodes CASTAGGYPYNEQFF.

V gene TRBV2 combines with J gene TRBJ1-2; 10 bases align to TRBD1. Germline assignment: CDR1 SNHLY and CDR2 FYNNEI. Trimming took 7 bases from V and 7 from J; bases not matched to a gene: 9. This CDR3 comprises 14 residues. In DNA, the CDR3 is TGTGCCAGCACCCCCGATCGGGACAGGGGTGGCTACACCTTC. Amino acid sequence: CASTPDRDRGGYTF.

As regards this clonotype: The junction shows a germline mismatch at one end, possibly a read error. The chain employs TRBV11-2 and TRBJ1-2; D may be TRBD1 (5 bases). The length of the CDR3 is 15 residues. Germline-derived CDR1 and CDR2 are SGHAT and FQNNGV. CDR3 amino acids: CASGLSRGAKYGYAF. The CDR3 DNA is TGTGCCAGCGGCTTATCTCGGGGCGCGAAGTATGGCTACGCCTTC.

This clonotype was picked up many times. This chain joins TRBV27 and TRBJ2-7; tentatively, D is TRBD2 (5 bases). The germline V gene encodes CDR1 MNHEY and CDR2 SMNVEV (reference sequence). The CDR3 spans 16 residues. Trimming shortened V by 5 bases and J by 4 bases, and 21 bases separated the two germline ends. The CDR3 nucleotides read TGTGCCAGCAGTCCGATCACTAGTTCCCGGATTTACGAGCAGTACTTC. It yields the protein CASSPITSSRIYEQYF.

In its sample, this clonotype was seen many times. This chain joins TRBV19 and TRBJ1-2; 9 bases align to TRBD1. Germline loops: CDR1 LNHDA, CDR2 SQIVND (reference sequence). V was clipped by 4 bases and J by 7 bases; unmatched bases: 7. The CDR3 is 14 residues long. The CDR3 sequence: CASSTPNRGLGYTF. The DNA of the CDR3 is TGTGCCAGTAGTACGCCGAACAGGGGGCTTGGCTACACCTTC.

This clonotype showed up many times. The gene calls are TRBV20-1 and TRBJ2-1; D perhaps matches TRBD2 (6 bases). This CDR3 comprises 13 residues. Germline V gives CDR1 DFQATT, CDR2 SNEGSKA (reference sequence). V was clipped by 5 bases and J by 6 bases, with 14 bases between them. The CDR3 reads CSASGLPFNEQFF. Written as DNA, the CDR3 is TGCAGTGCTTCGGGACTCCCTTTCAATGAGCAGTTCTTC.

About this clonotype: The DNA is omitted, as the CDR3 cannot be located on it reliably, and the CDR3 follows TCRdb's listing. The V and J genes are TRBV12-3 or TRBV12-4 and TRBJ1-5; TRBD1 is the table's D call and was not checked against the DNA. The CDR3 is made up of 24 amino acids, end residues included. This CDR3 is CASSSRVWYYGYTFGSGNGQPQHF.

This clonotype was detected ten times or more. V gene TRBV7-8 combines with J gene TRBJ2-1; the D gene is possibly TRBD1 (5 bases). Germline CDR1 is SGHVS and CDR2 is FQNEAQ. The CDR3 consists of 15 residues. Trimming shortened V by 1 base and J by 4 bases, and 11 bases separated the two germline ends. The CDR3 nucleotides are TGTGCCAGCAGCTTAGGGGGCGCGACTTACAATGAGCAGTTCTTC. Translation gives CASSLGGATYNEQFF.

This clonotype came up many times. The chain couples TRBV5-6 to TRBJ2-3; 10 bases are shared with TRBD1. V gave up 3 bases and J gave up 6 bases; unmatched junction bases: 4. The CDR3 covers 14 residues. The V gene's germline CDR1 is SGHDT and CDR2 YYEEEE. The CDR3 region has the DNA TGTGCCAGCAGCTGGGACAGGGGCTCGGATACGCAGTATTTT. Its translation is CASSWDRGSDTQYF.

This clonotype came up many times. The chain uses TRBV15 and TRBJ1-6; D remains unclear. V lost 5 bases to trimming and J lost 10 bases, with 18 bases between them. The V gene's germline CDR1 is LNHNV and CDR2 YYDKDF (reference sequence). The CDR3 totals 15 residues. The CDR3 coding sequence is TGTGCCACCAGCGATCGATCCGGGGATAGCTCACCCCTCCACTTT. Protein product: CATSDRSGDSSPLHF.

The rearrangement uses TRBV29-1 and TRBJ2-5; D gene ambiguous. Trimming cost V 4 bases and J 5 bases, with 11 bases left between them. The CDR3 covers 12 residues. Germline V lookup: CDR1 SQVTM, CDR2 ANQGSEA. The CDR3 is CSVGTGRETQYF. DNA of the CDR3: TGCAGCGTTGGGACCGGGCGGGAGACCCAGTACTTC.

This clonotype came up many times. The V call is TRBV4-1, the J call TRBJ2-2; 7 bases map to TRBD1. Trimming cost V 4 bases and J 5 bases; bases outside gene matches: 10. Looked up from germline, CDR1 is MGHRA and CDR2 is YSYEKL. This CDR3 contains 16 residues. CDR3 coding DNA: TGCGCCAGCAGCCGAAAAACAGGGGCAGGGACCGGGGAGCTGTTTTTT. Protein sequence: CASSRKTGAGTGELFF.